The clone carrying this T cell receptor beta chain was counted once. The table came from immunoSEQ multiplex PCR; TCRdb's copy has only in-frame clones and leaves some out. The table shows 450,000 to 600,000 clones, with 65% to 80% occurring only once. V lost 1 base, J lost 5 bases, and 9 bases stayed unmatched. CDR3 length: 16 residues. Germline V gene sequence: CDR1 SGHAT, CDR2 FQNNGV. The record originates from a study of shared clonotypes between healthy human individuals. This receptor was taken from a woman in her thirties or forties in good health. Some clones in this sample may be carry-over from other donors' samples. V usage is TRBV11-2 and J usage is TRBJ2-5; 8 bases map to TRBD2. The specimen was PBMCs. The DNA for the CDR3 is TGTGCCAGCAGCTTAGGGACTAGCACCCAAGTGGAGACCCAGTACTTC. This translates into CASSLGTSTQVETQYF.